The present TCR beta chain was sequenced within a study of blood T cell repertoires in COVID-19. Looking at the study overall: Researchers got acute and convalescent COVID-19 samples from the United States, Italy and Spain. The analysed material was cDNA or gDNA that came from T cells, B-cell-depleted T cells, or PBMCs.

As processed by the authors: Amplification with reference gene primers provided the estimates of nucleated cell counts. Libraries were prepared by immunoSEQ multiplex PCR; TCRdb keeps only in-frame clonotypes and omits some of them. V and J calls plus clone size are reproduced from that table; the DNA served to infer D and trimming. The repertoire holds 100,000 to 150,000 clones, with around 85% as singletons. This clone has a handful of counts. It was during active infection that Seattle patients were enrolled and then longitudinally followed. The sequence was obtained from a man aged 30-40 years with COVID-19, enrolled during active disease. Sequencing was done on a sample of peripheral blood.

CDR3 DNA sequence: TGTGCCAGCAGTTATTCGGACAGCCGCTCCTACAATGAGCAGTTCTTC. This encodes CASSYSDSRSYNEQFF. The J gene is TRBJ2-1, the V gene TRBV6-5; D is possibly TRBD1 (6 bases). Germline CDR1 reads MNHEY; CDR2 reads SVGAGI. The V gene lost 3 bases and the J gene lost 0 bases, with 12 bases spanning the gap. The CDR3 has 16 residues.